Presented here are 22 T cell receptor beta chains from one specimen sequenced in a study of blood T cells in healthy people across ages. Then a second PCR, running roughly 6 to 11 cycles, was carried out with a sample-barcoded 5' primer and a J-beta primer mix. Using its own MiXCR run on the 5' RACE reads, TCRdb lists one record per CDR3 protein. The table has about 1,500,000 distinct CDR3 sequences, about 30% seen once. The material sequenced was blood. These receptors originate from a woman aged 30 to 39 in good health.

The chain couples TRBV7-9 to TRBJ2-5; maybe TRBD1 (6 bases). Looked up from germline, CDR1 is SEHNR and CDR2 is FQNEAQ (reference sequence). The CDR3 has 13 amino acids. Trimming stripped 5 bases from V and 11 bases from J, with 18 bases between. The CDR3 region has the DNA TGTGCCAGCAGCACCATAAAGGCGCAGGGGCAGTACTTC. Translated: CASSTIKAQGQYF.

This clonotype has just a few counts. This rearrangement joins TRBV6-5 to TRBJ2-1, with 10 bases matching TRBD1. CDR1 and CDR2 (germline): MNHEY, SVGAGI. J was trimmed by 9 bases and V by 6 bases; bases with no gene match: 11. The CDR3 runs 15 residues. CDR3 DNA: TGTGCCAGCAGCCGGGGACAGGGGCCGTACGGTGAGCAGTTCTTC. It translates to CASSRGQGPYGEQFF.

The sample holds one count of this clonotype. The chain joins TRBV15 to TRBJ2-5; no definite D call. The CDR3 sequence is 14 residues long. Trimming took 0 bases from V and 5 from J, leaving 10 bases between them. Germline V lookup: CDR1 LNHNV, CDR2 YYDKDF (reference sequence). CDR3 coding DNA: TGTGCCACCAGCAGAGATACGAGGCCGGAGACCCAGTACTTC. Translating it yields CATSRDTRPETQYF.

The chain employs TRBV20-1 and TRBJ2-5; 14 bases are a match to TRBD2. The CDR3 has 16 amino acids. The germline CDR1 and CDR2 sequences are DFQATT and SNEGSKA (reference sequence). J lost 2 bases, V lost 5 bases, and 7 bases had no gene match. This chain's CDR3 is CSAGPGLAGAQETQYF. DNA for the CDR3: TGCAGTGCTGGTCCGGGACTAGCGGGGGCGCAAGAGACCCAGTACTTC.

This chain uses TRBV4-3 with TRBJ2-1; 8 bases agree with TRBD2. Germline CDR1 is LGHNA and CDR2 is YSLEER. Trimming took 5 bases from V and 10 from J; bases not matched to a gene: 10. The CDR3 runs 14 residues. The CDR3 bases are TGCGCCAGCAGCGCAGAGGCTAGCGGGTCGGAGCAGTTCTTC. It specifies CASSAEASGSEQFF.

V and J are TRBV12-5 and TRBJ2-3, with D uncertain. The CDR3 has 14 amino acids. Germline V gene lookup returns CDR1 LGHNT and CDR2 FRNRAP. Between the trimmed V and J ends, which lost 0 bases and 2 bases, there was a span of 6 bases. In DNA form, the CDR3 reads TGTGCTAGTGGTTTGGTACTCCCCACAGATACGCAGTATTTT. Protein sequence: CASGLVLPTDTQYF.

The rearrangement links TRBV5-1 to TRBJ2-3, with D unclear. The germline V and J ends were trimmed by 7 bases and 4 bases, with 4 bases remaining between them. The CDR3 has 10 residues. The V gene's germline CDR1 is SGHRS and CDR2 YFSETQ. CDR3 coding DNA: TGCGCCAGCGATCCAGATACGCAGTATTTT. It encodes CASDPDTQYF.

The gene calls are TRBV2 and TRBJ2-3; perhaps TRBD2 as D (6 bases). In germline, CDR1 is SNHLY, CDR2 FYNNEI. There are 16 residues in the CDR3. V dropped 9 bases and J dropped 2 bases, with 21 bases sitting between them. CDR3 region: CASSWEDLRHTDTQYF. CDR3 DNA: TGTGCCAGTTCGTGGGAGGATCTACGACACACAGATACGCAGTATTTT.

V usage is TRBV27 and J usage is TRBJ1-5, with D possibly being TRBD1 (6 bases). Germline V gene lookup returns CDR1 MNHEY and CDR2 SMNVEV (reference sequence). The CDR3 contains 17 residues. Deletions cut 1 base from V and 0 bases from J, with 13 bases between. As DNA, the CDR3 is TGTGCCAGCAGTTTATTGGGGGCACTGTGTAGCAATCAGCCCCAGCATTTT. Translated: CASSLLGALCSNQPQHF.

This clonotype has only a few counts. The CDR3 reads CSAKGGGEAFF. The CDR3 DNA reads as TGCAGTGCTAAGGGGGGGGGCGAAGCTTTCTTT. This rearrangement joins TRBV20-1 to TRBJ1-1; a possible D gene is TRBD1 (6 bases). Germline CDR1 is DFQATT and CDR2 is SNEGSKA (reference sequence). The CDR3 sequence is 11 residues long. The V end was cut by 4 bases, the J end by 8 bases, with 11 bases between.

The CDR3 DNA sequence: TGTGCCAGCTCACCACCTTCCGGGAGAGGCGAGCAGTACTTC. Translating gives CASSPPSGRGEQYF. The V call is TRBV18, the J call TRBJ2-5; a possible D gene is TRBD2 (6 bases). TRBJ2-7 explains the end of the DNA better; the J call may be wrong. The CDR3 loop spans 14 amino acids. Germline CDR1 is KGHSH and CDR2 is LQKENI.

This clonotype was seen only once. The germline gene is not matched at one end of the junction; a read error may be the cause. V usage is TRBV12-3 or TRBV12-4 and J usage is TRBJ2-3; TRBD2 aligns across 9 bases. This CDR3 spans 13 amino acids. CDR3: CSSSPGLAGTQYF. CDR3 nucleotide sequence: TGTTCCAGCAGCCCGGGACTAGCAGGGACGCAGTATTTT.

In this sample, this clonotype turned up a few times. J is TRBJ2-1 and V is TRBV19; D may be TRBD2 (6 bases). Trimming pared 3 bases from V and 7 bases from J, leaving 13 bases between. This CDR3 region has 14 residues. Germline assignment: CDR1 LNHDA and CDR2 SQIVND (reference sequence). CDR3 bases: TGTGCCAGTAGTATCGGACCTGGGGGGAATGAGCAGTTCTTC. As protein: CASSIGPGGNEQFF.

This clonotype appeared a few times. The V call is TRBV20-1, the J call TRBJ2-5, with D possibly TRBD1 on 6 matching bases. V dropped 5 bases and J dropped 3 bases, with 13 bases sitting between them. Germline CDR1 DFQATT, CDR2 SNEGSKA (reference sequence). The CDR3 contains 13 residues. The CDR3 DNA follows: TGCAGTGCTCCCCCTACAGGGAAAGAGACCCAGTACTTC. This gives the protein CSAPPTGKETQYF.

The rearrangement joins TRBV2 to TRBJ1-1; D uncertain. This CDR3 spans 13 amino acids. Germline values: CDR1 SNHLY, CDR2 FYNNEI. Trimming removed 7 bases at V and 2 bases at J, with 11 bases between. CDR3 sequence (DNA): TGTGCCAGCAACGAGGCAAGAAACACTGAAGCTTTCTTT. Its protein product is CASNEARNTEAFF.

Note on this clonotype: Relative to the germline gene, one junction end is altered; a read error may explain this. The V and J genes are TRBV3-1 and TRBJ2-3; 8 bases align to TRBD2. The CDR3 totals 18 residues. From germline, CDR1 is LGHDT and CDR2 YNNKEL (reference sequence). CDR3 sequence reads: CAISQDWELAVHSDTQYF. CDR3 nucleotides: TGTGCCATCAGCCAAGATTGGGAACTAGCGGTCCACAGTGATACGCAGTATTTT.

V usage is TRBV3-1 and J usage is TRBJ1-1; 8 nucleotides line up with TRBD1. The junction had 11 bases not matched to a gene; V was cut back by 3 bases and J by 11 bases. The CDR3 loop spans 14 amino acids. CDR1 LGHDT and CDR2 YNNKEL come from the germline V gene (reference sequence). The CDR3 DNA is TGTGCCAGCAGCCAGTCATGGACAGGGACGGTCGCTTTCTTT. Translation gives CASSQSWTGTVAFF.

This chain connects TRBV12-3 or TRBV12-4 to TRBJ2-6, with 10 bases aligning to TRBD1. Trimming took 4 bases from V and 0 from J; bases not matched to a gene: 6. The CDR3 spans 18 residues. The CDR3 DNA sequence: TGTGCCAGCAGTTCCCGTAGACAGGGGGCCTCTGGGGCCAACGTCCTGACTTTC. Amino acids: CASSSRRQGASGANVLTF.

The rearrangement joins TRBV12-3 or TRBV12-4 to TRBJ2-2; TRBD2 matches 10 bases. J gave up 3 bases and V 11 bases, and 3 bases lay outside the gene matches. CDR3 length: 13 residues. CDR3 protein: CAEAGGHTGELFF. The CDR3 region has the DNA TGTGCCGAAGCGGGGGGGCACACCGGGGAGCTGTTTTTT.

This clonotype has a count of ten or more. The V call is TRBV15, the J call TRBJ2-7; the D is unclear. Germline lookup yields CDR1 LNHNV and CDR2 YYDKDF (reference sequence). Trimming cost V 0 bases and J 0 bases, with 9 bases left between them. The CDR3 has 15 residues. CDR3 loop: CATSREGGLSYEQYF. Here the CDR3 DNA reads TGTGCCACCAGCAGAGAGGGTGGCCTCTCCTACGAGCAGTACTTC.

V and J are TRBV7-2 and TRBJ2-1, with TRBD2 matching 9 bases. V was clipped by 5 bases and J by 5 bases; unmatched bases: 10. The CDR3 spans 16 residues. Germline CDR1 and CDR2: SGHTA and FQGNSA. In DNA, the CDR3 is TGTGCCAGCAGCCCTGGCCTAGCGGGACGTCACAATGAGCAGTTCTTC. Translation: CASSPGLAGRHNEQFF. Drawing the rest from reference TRBV7-2 and TRBJ2-1, the complete variable domain is GAGVSQSPSNKVTEKGKDVELRCDPISGHTALYWYRQSLGQGLEFLIYFQGNSAPDKSGLPSDRFSAERTGGSVSTLTIQRTQQEDSAVYLCASSPGLAGRHNEQFFGPGTRLTVL.

A few counts support this clonotype. V is TRBV28 and J is TRBJ2-7; a possible D gene is TRBD2 (6 bases). Per the germline V gene, CDR1 is MDHEN and CDR2 is SYDVKM. The CDR3 length is 12 residues. Between the trimmed V and J ends, which lost 5 bases and 4 bases, there was a span of 9 bases. For the CDR3, the DNA is TGTGCCAGCAGTGCGGGAAAGTACGAGCAGTACTTC. It yields the protein CASSAGKYEQYF.